This T cell receptor beta chain was recorded in a study of CD8 T cells in Susac syndrome. Study-level information: When blood was drawn, the patients with Susac syndrome were therapy-naive, on corticosteroids, or on intravenous immunoglobulin alone.

The germline gives CDR1 KGHSH, CDR2 LQKENI. Trimming cost V 1 base and J 6 bases, with 13 bases left between them. The length of the CDR3 is 15 residues. Random hexamers primed reverse transcription of 0.5 to 1 ug RNA. With immunoSEQ multiplex PCR, TCR beta CDR3 was amplified across 54 Vbeta and 13 Jbeta. TCRdb analysed the immunoSEQ multiplex PCR reads with MiXCR anew, one entry per CDR3 protein. The sample records about 140,000 distinct CDR3 sequences, approximately 95% being singletons. CD8+ and CD4+ T cells taken from blood had their TCR beta sequenced. The specimen sequenced was CD4+ T cells from PBMCs. This sequence originates from a human donor with Susac syndrome. J is TRBJ1-3 and V is TRBV18; D possibly corresponds to TRBD1 (6 bases). The DNA of the CDR3 is TGTGCCAGCTCACCACGGCAGGGGCCAGAAAACACCATATATTTT. The encoded protein is CASSPRQGPENTIYF. Based on the CDR3 plus reference TRBV18 and TRBJ1-3, the full variable domain is NAGVMQNPRHLVRRRGQEARLRCSPMKGHSHVYWYRQLPEEGLKFMVYLQKENIIDESGMPKERFSAEFPKEGPSILRIQQVVRGDSAAYFCASSPRQGPENTIYFGEGSWLTVV.